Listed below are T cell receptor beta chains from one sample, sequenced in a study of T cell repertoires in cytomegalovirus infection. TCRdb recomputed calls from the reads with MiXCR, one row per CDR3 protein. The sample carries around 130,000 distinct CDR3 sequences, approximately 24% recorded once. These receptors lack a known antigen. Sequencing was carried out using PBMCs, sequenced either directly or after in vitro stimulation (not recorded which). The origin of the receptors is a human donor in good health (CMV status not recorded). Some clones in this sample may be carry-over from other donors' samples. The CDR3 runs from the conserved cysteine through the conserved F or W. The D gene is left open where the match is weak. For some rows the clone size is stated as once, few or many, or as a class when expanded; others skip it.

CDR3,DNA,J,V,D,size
CASSPGQGVTQYF,TGTGCCAGCAGCCCGGGACAGGGGGTCACCCAGTACTTC,TRBJ2-5,TRBV7-2,TRBD1,-
CASRTRGTAYGYTF,TGTGCCAGCAGGACTCGGGGGACGGCCTATGGCTACACCTTC,TRBJ1-2,TRBV6-2/TRBV6-3,-,-
CASSLDRWTDTQYF,TGTGCCAGCAGCTTAGACAGGTGGACAGATACGCAGTATTTT,TRBJ2-3,TRBV7-9,-,few
CAISESPSGAGGHNEQFF,TGTGCCATCAGTGAGTCCCCCTCGGGAGCGGGAGGGCACAATGAGCAGTTCTTC,TRBJ2-1,TRBV10-3,TRBD2,-
CASSLGTGYNEQFF,TGTGCCAGCAGTTTAGGGACAGGCTACAATGAGCAGTTCTTC,TRBJ2-1,TRBV27,TRBD1,few
CASSPPLAYNEQFF,TGTGCCAGCAGCCCCCCACTAGCTTACAATGAGCAGTTCTTC,TRBJ2-1,TRBV7-2,-,many
CASSLVARGSSPLHF,TGTGCCAGCAGTTTGGTGGCCAGGGGTTCTTCACCCCTCCACTTT,TRBJ1-6,TRBV28,-,few
CASSPRDSNQPQHF,TGTGCCAGCTCACCACGGGACAGCAATCAGCCCCAGCATTTT,TRBJ1-5,TRBV18,-,-
CASSDPQTDTQYF,TGTGCCAGCAGCGATCCTCAAACAGATACGCAGTATTTT,TRBJ2-3,TRBV7-3,-,many
CASSSFLGTGELFF,TGTGCCAGCAGCTCCTTCTTGGGGACCGGGGAGCTGTTTTTT,TRBJ2-2,TRBV7-2,-,many
CASSLAFSRPTNEKLFF,TGTGCCAGCAGCTTAGCTTTCTCGCGGCCAACTAATGAAAAACTGTTTTTT,TRBJ1-4,TRBV7-6,-,many
CASSQRNRDTEAFF,TGTGCCAGCAGCCAGAGGAACAGGGACACTGAAGCTTTCTTT,TRBJ1-1,TRBV5-5,-,-
CASSMTPRADNSPLHF,TGTGCCAGTAGTATGACCCCGAGGGCTGATAATTCACCCCTCCACTTT,TRBJ1-6,TRBV19,-,few
CAISDEGTSYNEQFF,TGTGCCATCAGTGATGAGGGAACCTCCTACAATGAGCAGTTCTTC,TRBJ2-1,TRBV10-3,-,-
CASSPQVQRGELFF,TGTGCCAGCAGCCCGCAGGTTCAAAGGGGGGAGCTGTTTTTT,TRBJ2-2,TRBV9,-,few
CASSQVGSSNEQFF,TGCGCCAGCAGCCAAGTCGGCAGTTCCAATGAGCAGTTCTTC,TRBJ2-1,TRBV4-1,-,many
CSVEEVGMNTEAFF,TGCAGCGTTGAAGAAGTAGGGATGAACACTGAAGCTTTCTTT,TRBJ1-1,TRBV29-1,-,few
CASSLSLTEAFF,TGTGCCAGCAGTTTGAGTCTCACTGAAGCTTTCTTT,TRBJ1-1,TRBV12-3/TRBV12-4,-,-
CASLRSRGNTGELFF,TGTGCCAGCCTGAGATCGCGGGGGAACACCGGGGAGCTGTTTTTT,TRBJ2-2,TRBV7-2,-,many
CASSPSVGWGRTEAFF,TGTGCCAGCTCACCGTCAGTAGGATGGGGCCGGACTGAAGCTTTCTTT,TRBJ1-1,TRBV18,-,-
CSVRLTKAPWEEQYF,TGCAGTGTTCGTTTAACAAAGGCCCCTTGGGAGGAGCAGTACTTC,TRBJ2-7,TRBV20-1,-,-
CASSPTLHEQFF,TGTGCCAGCAGCCCGACCCTCCATGAGCAGTTCTTC,TRBJ2-1,TRBV11-2,-,many
CSACGTGSSYNEQFF,TGCAGTGCTTGCGGGACTGGGAGCTCCTACAATGAGCAGTTCTTC,TRBJ2-1,TRBV20-1,-,few
CASSGPSPSETQYF,TGCGCCAGCAGTGGTCCGAGCCCAAGTGAGACCCAGTACTTC,TRBJ2-5,TRBV4-1,-,few
CASRLTVGNQPQHF,TGTGCCAGCAGGTTGACAGTTGGCAATCAGCCCCAGCATTTT,TRBJ1-5,TRBV7-2,-,many
CSTRDRGAEAFF,TGCAGTACTAGAGACAGGGGCGCTGAAGCTTTCTTT,TRBJ1-1,TRBV20-1,TRBD1,few
CASTRNRLTDTQYF,TGTGCCAGCACCCGGAACAGACTCACAGATACGCAGTATTTT,TRBJ2-3,TRBV6-2/TRBV6-3,-,few
CASRWTGNEQFF,TGTGCCAGCAGATGGACAGGCAATGAGCAGTTCTTC,TRBJ2-1,TRBV6-2/TRBV6-3,TRBD1,-
CASSPEGGRHPNTGELFF,TGTGCCAGCAGCCCCGAAGGGGGGCGGCACCCGAACACCGGGGAGCTGTTTTTT,TRBJ2-2,TRBV11-3,-,few
CASSLDGSNQPQHF,TGTGCCAGCAGCTTAGACGGTAGCAATCAGCCCCAGCATTTT,TRBJ1-5,TRBV7-2,-,-
CASSTPADRGFTGELFF,TGTGCCAGCAGTACACCCGCGGACAGGGGGTTCACCGGGGAGCTGTTTTTT,TRBJ2-2,TRBV6-5,TRBD1,few
CSALPGQGLLNTKRTQYF,TGCAGTGCTCTTCCGGGACAGGGTTTATTAAATACTAAGAGAACCCAGTACTTC,TRBJ2-5,TRBV20-1,TRBD1,few
CASSPGTSGRRPDYEQYF,TGTGCCAGCAGCCCCGGGACTAGCGGGAGGCGGCCGGACTACGAGCAGTACTTC,TRBJ2-7,TRBV7-9,TRBD2,once
CASSPTAGGSNYGYTF,TGTGCCAGCAGCCCGACCGCGGGGGGGTCGAACTATGGCTACACCTTC,TRBJ1-2,TRBV5-4,-,once
CASSSGGARGFATNEKLFF,TGTGCCAGCAGCTCAGGAGGGGCCAGGGGGTTTGCAACTAATGAAAAACTGTTTTTT,TRBJ1-4,TRBV5-4,TRBD1,-
CASSPPKGGAFF,TGTGCCAGCAGTCCCCCCAAAGGCGGGGCTTTCTTT,TRBJ1-1,TRBV12-3/TRBV12-4,-,once
CASSLWPTNQPQHF,TGTGCCAGCAGTTTATGGCCGACAAATCAGCCCCAGCATTTT,TRBJ1-5,TRBV12-3/TRBV12-4,-,-
CASSSAGTGNYGYTF,TGTGCCAGCAGCTCCGCCGGGACGGGGAACTATGGCTACACCTTC,TRBJ1-2,TRBV7-2,-,-
CASSLSTGMNTEAFF,TGTGCCAGCAGCCTGTCCACGGGGATGAACACTGAAGCTTTCTTT,TRBJ1-1,TRBV7-2,-,many
CASSPNRDAVNTQYF,TGTGCCAGCAGCCCGAACCGGGACGCAGTTAATACGCAGTATTTT,TRBJ2-3,TRBV27,-,-
CASSLDRGYEQYF,TGTGCCAGCAGCCTCGACAGGGGCTACGAGCAGTACTTC,TRBJ2-7,TRBV7-3,TRBD1,many
CASSLSLAGVETQYF,TGTGCCAGCAGTTTAAGTCTAGCGGGAGTAGAGACCCAGTACTTC,TRBJ2-5,TRBV28,TRBD2,-
CASSLSQAAEAFF,TGTGCCAGCAGTTTATCTCAAGCGGCTGAAGCTTTCTTT,TRBJ1-1,TRBV27,-,many